The 29 T cell receptor beta chains in this list originate from one sample, sequenced in a study of blood T cell repertoires in COVID-19. Sequencing used immunoSEQ multiplex PCR; TCRdb keeps in-frame clones, though not all of them. The table shows fewer than 40,000 clones, with around 90% occurring only once. The material sequenced was peripheral blood. Every receptor here comes from a man between 60 and 70 years old with active COVID-19.

This chain's CDR3 is CASSQDFDSGGNEQFF. The DNA of the CDR3 is TGTGCCAGCAGCCAAGATTTTGATAGCGGGGGAAATGAGCAGTTCTTC. The rearrangement uses TRBV4-2 and TRBJ2-1; 9 bases line up with TRBD2. Germline CDR1 LGHNA, CDR2 YNFKEQ. Germline trimming cut 0 bases from V and 7 bases from J; bases unmatched to any gene: 7. CDR3 length: 16 amino acids.

The V and J genes are TRBV5-1 and TRBJ2-5; 15 bases agree with TRBD2. CDR3 size: 16 residues. V was pared by 3 bases and J by 2 bases, with 2 bases of the junction left unmatched. Germline CDR1 SGHRS, CDR2 YFSETQ. In DNA, the CDR3 is TGCGCCAGCAGCTCTGGACTAGCGGGGGGGCAAGAGACCCAGTACTTC. It is translated as CASSSGLAGGQETQYF.

The chain carries TRBV18 and TRBJ2-1, with 7 positions matching TRBD2. The CDR3 contains 14 residues. CDR1 is KGHSH, CDR2 LQKENI, per germline. V was clipped by 5 bases and J by 1 base; unmatched bases: 2. The CDR3 reads CASSGRGSYNEQFF. CDR3 sequence (DNA): TGTGCCAGCTCAGGGCGGGGGTCCTACAATGAGCAGTTCTTC.

The J gene is TRBJ2-3, the V gene TRBV4-1; TRBD1 agrees at 11 bases. The CDR3 has 17 residues. The trim removed 4 bases at V and 5 bases at J, leaving 11 bases unmatched. Germline V gives CDR1 MGHRA, CDR2 YSYEKL. In DNA, the CDR3 is TGCGCCAGCAGCCTACGTATGGGACAGGGGGAAGGAGATACGCAGTATTTT. Translation gives CASSLRMGQGEGDTQYF.

In the case of this clone: Other DNA sequences within the sample encode an identical CDR3. The genes are TRBV18 and TRBJ1-5; weak D call: TRBD1 (5 bases). The CDR3 contains 14 residues. V dropped 3 bases and J dropped 3 bases, with 9 bases sitting between them. Germline CDR1 reads KGHSH; CDR2 reads LQKENI. The CDR3 spells CASSPGGDNQPQHF. In DNA form, the CDR3 reads TGTGCCAGCTCACCGGGGGGGGACAATCAGCCCCAGCATTTT.

This chain joins TRBV24-1 and TRBJ2-2, with TRBD1 matching over 7 bases. The CDR3 spans 15 residues. The V and J ends lost 5 bases and 0 bases, in that order; junction bases with no gene match: 2. Germline CDR1 is KGHDR and CDR2 is SFDVKD. The CDR3 loop reads CATSVQGANTGELFF. CDR3 nucleotides: TGTGCCACCAGTGTTCAGGGGGCGAACACCGGGGAGCTGTTTTTT.

CDR3 amino acids: CASRKPGQGIGELFF. CDR3 sequence (DNA): TGCGCCAGCAGAAAACCGGGACAGGGAATCGGGGAGCTGTTTTTT. V is TRBV10-2 and J is TRBJ2-2, with 9 bases aligning to TRBD1. The CDR3 spans 15 residues. From germline, CDR1 is WSHSY and CDR2 SAAADI. Trimming at V came to 6 bases and at J to 7 bases, leaving 9 bases not matched to a gene.

The chain joins TRBV7-9 to TRBJ2-7; 11 nucleotides line up with TRBD2. This CDR3 has 16 amino acids. Per germline, CDR1 SEHNR and CDR2 FQNEAQ (reference sequence). V trimming: 5 bases; J trimming: 2 bases; junction bases outside the gene matches: 8. The CDR3 reads CASSQDLAGGTYEQYF. Here the CDR3 DNA reads TGTGCCAGCAGCCAAGACCTAGCGGGGGGAACCTACGAGCAGTACTTC.

The V and J genes are TRBV6-1 and TRBJ1-2, with D unclear. Germline CDR1 MNHNS, CDR2 SASEGT. The CDR3 loop spans 15 amino acids. The V end lost 1 base, the J end lost 7 bases, and 16 bases lay between the germline ends. The CDR3 region has the DNA TGTGCCAGCAGTGAAGGGGAGAGGGCCTATGCTGGCTACACCTTC. It yields the protein CASSEGERAYAGYTF.

The genes are TRBV28 and TRBJ1-5; TRBD1 matches 9 bases. Trimming removed 6 bases from V and 7 bases from J; junction bases left unmatched: 7. The CDR3 consists of 14 residues. CDR1 and CDR2 (germline): MDHEN, SYDVKM. CDR3 in DNA: TGTGCCAGCAGCATGACAGGGGGAAGGCAGCCCCAGCATTTT. This translates into CASSMTGGRQPQHF.

The rearrangement links TRBV29-1 to TRBJ1-1; D is perhaps TRBD1 (5 bases). This CDR3 comprises 13 residues. Trimming left V 3 bases short and J 5 bases short, with 13 bases between. Germline lookup yields CDR1 SQVTM and CDR2 ANQGSEA. The CDR3 DNA sequence: TGCAGCGTTGACCTGCAGGGAAAGACTGAAGCTTTCTTT. As protein: CSVDLQGKTEAFF. The full variable domain, completed using reference TRBV29-1 and TRBJ1-1, is SAVISQKPSRDICQRGTSLTIQCQVDSQVTMMFWYRQQPGQSLTLIATANQGSEATYESGFVIDKFPISRPNLTFSTLTVSNMSPEDSSIYLCSVDLQGKTEAFFGQGTRLTVV.

The sample holds a few counts of this clone. The gene calls are TRBV7-3 and TRBJ2-2; D ambiguous. Germline assignment: CDR1 SGHTA and CDR2 FQGTGA. V lost 5 bases and J lost 4, with 14 bases in between. The CDR3 covers 15 residues. The CDR3 DNA sequence: TGTGCCAGCAGCCTATTCACACCGGGCACCGGGGAGCTGTTTTTT. It translates to CASSLFTPGTGELFF.

The chain is built from TRBV4-2 and TRBJ2-3, with 7 bases that match TRBD2. Germline CDR1 reads LGHNA; CDR2 reads YNFKEQ. There are 15 residues in the CDR3. The ends lost 0 bases at V and 6 bases at J; junction bases unmatched: 6. CDR3 DNA sequence: TGTGCCAGCAGCCAAGATTTGGGAGGGTGGGATACGCAGTATTTT. Amino acid sequence: CASSQDLGGWDTQYF.

J is TRBJ1-6 and V is TRBV28, with a weak D call TRBD1 (6 bases). CDR3 length: 18 amino acids. V shed 4 bases and J shed 6 bases, with 22 bases lying between them. The V gene's germline CDR1 is MDHEN and CDR2 SYDVKM. This CDR3 reads CASSSPQPLGGPNSPLHF. CDR3 bases: TGTGCCAGCAGTTCTCCGCAACCCCTCGGGGGGCCTAATTCACCCCTCCACTTT.

The chain recombines TRBV4-3 with TRBJ2-7, with a possible D match to TRBD1 (7 bases). This CDR3 region has 15 residues. Germline V gives CDR1 LGHNA, CDR2 YSLEER. V was pared by 2 bases and J by 1 base, with 12 bases between. CDR3 in amino acids: CASSQTAGGSYEQYF. In DNA form, the CDR3 reads TGCGCCAGCAGCCAAACAGCAGGGGGGTCCTACGAGCAGTACTTC.

The rearrangement links TRBV10-3 to TRBJ1-3; D might be TRBD1 (6 bases). Per germline, CDR1 ENHRY and CDR2 SYGVKD. The CDR3 has 17 amino acids. V was shortened by 3 bases and J by 4 bases, with 19 bases between the two germline ends. The CDR3 DNA sequence: TGTGCCATCAGTGACCCCTCGGCAGGGGCGGTCGGAAACACCATATATTTT. It specifies CAISDPSAGAVGNTIYF.

V and J are TRBV27 and TRBJ1-1; D unresolved. The V end was cut by 10 bases, the J end by 1 base, with 16 bases between. In germline, CDR1 is MNHEY, CDR2 SMNVEV (reference sequence). The CDR3 extends over 14 amino acids. The CDR3 DNA sequence: TGTGCCACCTGGGCCCTTGGTGGGAACACTGAAGCTTTCTTT. It is translated as CATWALGGNTEAFF.

This chain's CDR3 is CASSFGLGRTSIDQPQHF. In DNA, the CDR3 is TGTGCCAGCAGTTTTGGCCTAGGGAGGACTAGTATTGATCAGCCCCAGCATTTT. The chain joins TRBV27 to TRBJ1-5; no clear D gene. V shed 3 bases and J shed 5 bases, with 23 bases lying between them. CDR3 length equals 18 residues. CDR1 MNHEY and CDR2 SMNVEV come from the germline V gene (reference sequence).

V and J are TRBV5-6 and TRBJ1-1; TRBD1 agrees at 7 bases. CDR3 length: 15 amino acids. J gave up 2 bases and V 2 bases, and 6 bases lay outside the gene matches. CDR1 and CDR2 from the germline V gene are SGHDT and YYEEEE. The CDR3 coding sequence is TGTGCCAGCAGCTTAGAGACAGGGACTAACACTGAAGCTTTCTTT. It translates to CASSLETGTNTEAFF. Supplemented by reference TRBV5-6 and TRBJ1-1, the full variable domain reads DAGVTQSPTHLIKTRGQQVTLRCSPKSGHDTVSWYQQALGQGPQFIFQYYEEEERQRGNFPDRFSGHQFPNYSSELNVNALLLGDSALYLCASSLETGTNTEAFFGQGTRLTVV.

The chain recombines TRBV6-5 with TRBJ2-2; 8 bases are shared with TRBD1. Trimming took 6 bases from V and 7 from J; bases not matched to a gene: 7. The CDR3 covers 14 residues. From germline, CDR1 is MNHEY and CDR2 SVGAGI. The CDR3 protein is CASSPGQANGELFF. CDR3 in DNA: TGTGCCAGCAGCCCGGGACAGGCAAACGGGGAGCTGTTTTTT.

The rearrangement joins TRBV7-9 to TRBJ1-3; tentatively, D is TRBD1 (6 bases). Trimming cost V 5 bases and J 2 bases, with 13 bases left between them. The CDR3 extends over 15 amino acids. Germline CDR1 SEHNR, CDR2 FQNEAQ (reference sequence). CDR3 residues: CASSPGGAAGNTIYF. In DNA form, the CDR3 reads TGTGCCAGCAGCCCCGGGGGGGCTGCTGGAAACACCATATATTTT.

CDR3 protein: CASSVSLAGAADTQYF. In DNA form, the CDR3 reads TGTGCCAGCAGCGTCTCTCTAGCGGGGGCCGCAGATACGCAGTATTTT. The chain uses TRBV9 and TRBJ2-3; 10 bases align to TRBD2. The CDR3 totals 16 residues. Trimming at V came to 2 bases and at J to 4 bases, leaving 7 bases not matched to a gene. Germline V CDR1 and CDR2: SGDLS, YYNGEE.

Here the CDR3 DNA reads TGTGCCAGCAGTTATTCTAGCGGGGGACATGAGCAGTTCTTC. It specifies CASSYSSGGHEQFF. The chain couples TRBV6-2 or TRBV6-3 to TRBJ2-1; 10 nucleotides align to TRBD2. The CDR3 covers 14 residues. Germline lookup yields CDR1 MNHEY and CDR2 SVGEGT. J gave up 8 bases and V 3 bases, and 4 bases lay outside the gene matches.

As for this clone: One end of the junction does not line up with germline, which may come from a read error. The rearrangement links TRBV28 to TRBJ1-5; 8 bases align to TRBD1. CDR1 and CDR2 (germline): MDHEN, SYDVKM. This CDR3 contains 18 residues. CDR3 bases: TGTGCCAGCATTTTAGCCCCAGGGGGCGGTGAATTATATCAGCCCCAGCATTTT. Amino acid sequence: CASILAPGGGELYQPQHF. Drawing the rest from reference TRBV28 and TRBJ1-5, the complete variable domain is DVKVTQSSRYLVKRTGEKVFLECVQDMDHENMFWYRQDPGLGLRLIYFSYDVKMKEKGDIPEGYSVSREKKERFSLILESASTNQTSMYLCASILAPGGGELYQPQHFGDGTRLSIL.

The CDR3 DNA follows: TGTGCCAGCAGCTTTTCGGGACTAGCGGGCAATGAGCAGTTCTTC. Protein: CASSFSGLAGNEQFF. The gene calls are TRBV11-2 and TRBJ2-1; TRBD2 agrees at 12 bases. Germline V lookup: CDR1 SGHAT, CDR2 FQNNGV. The CDR3 covers 15 residues. V was pared by 3 bases and J by 6 bases, with 3 bases of the junction left unmatched.

In its sample, this clone was seen a few times. This sequence joins TRBV6-6 and TRBJ1-5; D is unclear. This CDR3 contains 15 residues. Germline CDR1 and CDR2: MNHNY and SVGAGI (reference sequence). Trimming pared 5 bases from V and 2 bases from J, leaving 13 bases between. The CDR3 coding sequence is TGTGCCAGCAGTCCCGGGCGGGATGGCAATCAGCCCCAGCATTTT. Encoded protein: CASSPGRDGNQPQHF.

Here the CDR3 reads CASSLTSGGDNEQFF. In DNA form, the CDR3 reads TGTGCCAGCAGCTTGACTAGCGGGGGAGACAATGAGCAGTTCTTC. The V and J genes are TRBV7-3 and TRBJ2-1; TRBD2 aligns across 12 bases. This CDR3 has 15 amino acids. Looked up from germline, CDR1 is SGHTA and CDR2 is FQGTGA. V was clipped by 3 bases and J by 5 bases; unmatched bases: 2.

The chain uses TRBV3-1 (or the pseudogene TRBV3-2) and TRBJ1-4; a possible D gene is TRBD1 (6 bases). From germline, CDR1 is LGHDT and CDR2 YNNKEL (reference sequence). This CDR3 region has 17 residues. Trimming shortened V by 0 bases and J by 1 base, and 12 bases separated the two germline ends. The CDR3 here is CASSQDRQGITNEKLFF. The DNA of the CDR3 is TGTGCCAGCAGCCAAGATCGGCAGGGGATAACTAATGAAAAACTGTTTTTT.

The chain has TRBV7-8 and TRBJ2-5; D uncertain. V was shortened by 5 bases and J by 1 base, with 14 bases between the two germline ends. The CDR3 spans 15 residues. CDR1 is SGHVS, CDR2 FQNEAQ, per germline. The CDR3, as DNA: TGTGCCAGCAGCCAGCCGATTGACTTCCAAGAGACCCAGTACTTC. Translated: CASSQPIDFQETQYF.